Following are 29 T cell receptor beta chains from one sample sequenced in a study of identical twins. TCRdb reanalysed the 5' RACE reads using MiXCR and keeps one entry per CDR3 protein. The repertoire includes hundreds of thousands of distinct CDR3 sequences, about 8% of them detected once, and around 2.1% sits in the top ten. The data also belong to a second study, concerning yellow fever vaccine responses in identical twins.

Sequenced sample: memory (CD45RO+) T cells sorted from blood. These receptors were taken from a woman between 18 and 29 years old in good health.

This clonotype was detected ten times or more. This chain joins TRBV12-3 or TRBV12-4 and TRBJ2-5; D possibly corresponds to TRBD2 (5 bases). The V gene lost 2 bases and the J gene lost 4 bases, with 11 bases spanning the gap. The CDR3 runs to 14 residues. In DNA, the CDR3 is TGTGCCAGCAGTTTATCGGGGTCGGCAGAGACCCAGTACTTC. Its translation: CASSLSGSAETQYF.

The chain carries TRBV2 and TRBJ1-2; no clear D. CDR1 and CDR2 (germline): SNHLY, FYNNEI. This CDR3 has 13 amino acids. Trimming pared 6 bases from V and 4 bases from J, leaving 12 bases between. Here the CDR3 DNA reads TGTGCCAGCAGAGAGACGGCTTCCTATGGCTACACCTTC. Translating gives CASRETASYGYTF.

V and J are TRBV23-1 and TRBJ2-7; D ambiguous. TRBV23-1 is designated an ORF whose function remains uncertain. The V and J ends lost 9 bases and 3 bases respectively, with 9 bases between them. This CDR3 is 11 amino acids long. The CDR3 DNA reads TGCGCCAGAGTGGGGTACTACGAGCAGTACTTC. The encoded protein is CARVGYYEQYF.

In this sample, this clonotype turned up a few times. The rearrangement uses TRBV9 and TRBJ2-1; 11 nucleotides match TRBD2. Germline CDR1 reads SGDLS; CDR2 reads YYNGEE. With V trimmed by 3 bases and J by 4 bases, 6 bases remained unmatched. This CDR3 has 16 amino acids. The CDR3 DNA reads as TGTGCCAGCAGCGCGAGAGGGACTAGCGGATACAATGAGCAGTTCTTC. It codes for CASSARGTSGYNEQFF.

The gene calls are TRBV11-3 and TRBJ2-1; TRBD2 aligns across 7 bases. Germline CDR1 is SGHNT and CDR2 is YENEEA. V trimming: 5 bases; J trimming: 12 bases; junction bases outside the gene matches: 7. The CDR3 covers 12 residues. CDR3 sequence (DNA): TGTGCCAGCAGCCCAACCAGCGGGGCGCAGTTCTTC. Its protein product is CASSPTSGAQFF.

This sequence joins TRBV7-9 and TRBJ1-2; TRBD1 might be the D (6 bases). The length of the CDR3 is 14 residues. CDR1 is SEHNR, CDR2 FQNEAQ, per germline (reference sequence). V was shortened by 3 bases and J by 3 bases, with 11 bases between the two germline ends. CDR3 nucleotide sequence: TGTGCCAGCAGCTTGACAGGATTTTACTATGGCTACACCTTC. Translation gives CASSLTGFYYGYTF. Full variable domain (missing parts from reference TRBV7-9 and TRBJ1-2): DTGVSQNPRHKITKRGQNVTFRCDPISEHNRLYWYRQTLGQGPEFLTYFQNEAQLEKSRLLSDRFSAERPKGSFSTLEIQRTEQGDSAMYLCASSLTGFYYGYTFGSGTRLTVV.

This clonotype was seen a few times. The chain links TRBV5-6 to TRBJ1-1, with D tentatively TRBD1 (6 bases). Germline V gene sequence: CDR1 SGHDT, CDR2 YYEEEE. V was shortened by 2 bases and J by 3 bases, with 14 bases between the two germline ends. The CDR3 has 15 residues. The CDR3 region has the DNA TGTGCCAGCAGCTTCCTTACGACAGGTTACACTGAAGCTTTCTTT. Protein sequence: CASSFLTTGYTEAFF.

This chain uses TRBV11-3 with TRBJ2-5; the match to TRBD2 covers 7 bases. This CDR3 is built from 15 residues. CDR1 SGHNT and CDR2 YENEEA come from the germline V gene. With 1 base clipped from V and 4 bases from J, the junction kept 6 bases outside the gene matches. CDR3 protein: CASSLAFSSGETQYF. The CDR3 DNA sequence: TGTGCCAGCAGCTTAGCCTTCTCTAGCGGAGAGACCCAGTACTTC.

This sequence joins TRBV25-1 and TRBJ1-6; no clear D. V gave up 1 base and J gave up 2 bases, with 12 bases separating them. CDR3 length equals 17 residues. Per the germline V gene, CDR1 is MGHDK and CDR2 is SYGVNS. CDR3 sequence reads: CASSESPLGTYNSPLHF. For the CDR3, the DNA is TGTGCCAGCAGTGAATCCCCCTTAGGAACCTATAATTCACCCCTCCACTTT. The full variable domain, in which reference TRBV25-1 and TRBJ1-6 provide the parts outside the CDR3, is EADIYQTPRYLVIGTGKKITLECSQTMGHDKMYWYQQDPGMELHLIHYSYGVNSTEKGDLSSESTVSRIRTEHFPLTLESARPSHTSQYLCASSESPLGTYNSPLHFGNGTRLTVT.

J is TRBJ1-2 and V is TRBV20-1; D is perhaps TRBD1 (6 bases). The CDR3 length is 11 residues. Deletions cut 5 bases from V and 6 bases from J, with 10 bases between. The V gene's germline CDR1 is DFQATT and CDR2 SNEGSKA (reference sequence). Written as DNA, the CDR3 is TGCAGTGCTGGGAGGGACAATGGCTACACCTTC. This translates into CSAGRDNGYTF.

This clonotype has at least ten counts. This chain uses TRBV18 with TRBJ2-1; 7 positions agree with TRBD1. Per germline, CDR1 KGHSH and CDR2 LQKENI. The CDR3 is made up of 16 amino acids. The V gene end was trimmed by 1 base and the J gene end by 0 bases; junction bases not matched to a gene: 3. The CDR3 loop is CASSPRGQSSYNEQFF. CDR3 sequence (DNA): TGTGCCAGCTCACCACGGGGACAGAGCTCCTACAATGAGCAGTTCTTC.

This clonotype was picked up a small number of times. The chain combines TRBV6-1 with TRBJ2-5; TRBD1 matches at 8 bases. This CDR3 is built from 14 residues. V trimming: 4 bases; J trimming: 7 bases; junction bases outside the gene matches: 8. Germline V gene data show CDR1 as MNHNS and CDR2 as SASEGT. This chain's CDR3 is CASSVDTGGGTQYF. The CDR3 bases are TGTGCCAGCAGTGTTGACACAGGGGGAGGGACCCAGTACTTC.

The genes are TRBV25-1 and TRBJ2-7; no definite D call. V lost 4 bases, J lost 4 bases, and 8 bases lay in between. CDR1 is MGHDK, CDR2 SYGVNS, per germline. This CDR3 comprises 12 residues. The CDR3 coding sequence is TGTGCCAGCAGTGGGTATCCTTACGAGCAGTACTTC. This codes for CASSGYPYEQYF.

The table lists this clonotype with a few counts. J is TRBJ1-5 and V is TRBV12-3 or TRBV12-4; D is perhaps TRBD1 (6 bases). V gave up 3 bases and J gave up 0 bases, with 15 bases separating them. The CDR3 contains 17 residues. CDR3 residues: CASSLDSLEISNQPQHF. The CDR3 DNA sequence: TGTGCCAGCAGTTTGGACAGCCTGGAGATTAGCAATCAGCCCCAGCATTTT.

This clonotype occurred many times. The chain is built from TRBV7-8 and TRBJ2-5; D might be TRBD2 (5 bases). The CDR3 spans 16 residues. Trimming removed 5 bases at V and 7 bases at J, with 23 bases between. The germline gives CDR1 SGHVS, CDR2 FQNEAQ. The CDR3 spells CASSPVYGEILRTQYF. CDR3 nucleotide sequence: TGTGCCAGCAGCCCCGTATACGGGGAGATTCTAAGGACCCAGTACTTC.

The table lists this clonotype with many counts. The rearrangement links TRBV5-1 to TRBJ2-2, with 12 bases that match TRBD2. V was pared by 4 bases and J by 8 bases, with 6 bases of the junction left unmatched. Germline V gives CDR1 SGHRS, CDR2 YFSETQ. CDR3 size: 15 residues. CDR3: CASSEGLAGKGELFF. CDR3 bases: TGCGCCAGCAGCGAAGGACTAGCGGGAAAAGGGGAGCTGTTTTTT.

Ten or more counts support this clonotype. V usage is TRBV28 and J usage is TRBJ2-5, with TRBD2 identical over 11 bases. Trimming took 0 bases from V and 2 from J; bases not matched to a gene: 2. The CDR3 has 16 residues. Germline V gives CDR1 MDHEN, CDR2 SYDVKM. In DNA, the CDR3 is TGTGCCAGCAGTTTATGGGTAGCGGGAGGGCAAGAGACCCAGTACTTC. This encodes CASSLWVAGGQETQYF.

This clonotype has ten or more counts. The rearrangement links TRBV5-1 to TRBJ1-2; D not certain. CDR1 is SGHRS and CDR2 is YFSETQ in the germline V gene. This CDR3 spans 15 amino acids. V gave up 0 bases and J gave up 5 bases, with 14 bases separating them. The CDR3 nucleotides are TGCGCCAGCAGCTTGGGCGGAGGAGCTACATATGGCTACACCTTC. This gives the protein CASSLGGGATYGYTF.

This clonotype was observed many times. This chain uses TRBV3-1 with TRBJ2-2; 8 nucleotides line up with TRBD2. V gave up 2 bases and J gave up 3 bases; unmatched junction bases: 5. The CDR3 loop spans 16 amino acids. In germline, CDR1 is LGHDT, CDR2 YNNKEL (reference sequence). The CDR3: CASSQRAGAHTGELFF. CDR3 sequence (DNA): TGTGCCAGCAGCCAAAGAGCGGGAGCCCACACCGGGGAGCTGTTTTTT.

The chain employs TRBV9 and TRBJ2-1; 10 nucleotides line up with TRBD2. This CDR3 spans 14 amino acids. Germline V lookup: CDR1 SGDLS, CDR2 YYNGEE. The V gene end was trimmed by 3 bases and the J gene end by 10 bases; junction bases not matched to a gene: 7. In DNA, the CDR3 is TGTGCCAGCAGCGCAACTGGGACTAGCGAGGAGCAGTTCTTC. Protein: CASSATGTSEEQFF.

This clonotype has only a few counts. The CDR3 reads CASSIVGNHNEQFF. The CDR3 nucleotides read TGTGCCAGTAGTATTGTCGGGAACCACAATGAGCAGTTCTTC. The V and J genes are TRBV19 and TRBJ2-1; a possible D gene is TRBD2 (5 bases). The CDR3 runs to 14 residues. Looked up from germline, CDR1 is LNHDA and CDR2 is SQIVND (reference sequence). Trimming removed 3 bases from V and 5 bases from J, with 11 bases in between.

This clonotype was seen a few times. The chain couples TRBV20-1 to TRBJ2-1; D may be TRBD2 (7 bases). The V gene lost 3 bases and the J gene lost 5 bases, with 14 bases spanning the gap. CDR3 length equals 14 residues. Germline V gene lookup returns CDR1 DFQATT and CDR2 SNEGSKA (reference sequence). The CDR3 is CSASGGALDNEQFF. The CDR3, as DNA: TGCAGTGCTAGTGGGGGGGCCTTGGACAATGAGCAGTTCTTC.

Details on this clonotype: A much more abundant neighbour one base away suggests this may be a read error. The rearrangement joins TRBV4-1 to TRBJ1-3, with 7 bases fitting TRBD1. The CDR3 has 15 residues. Germline V gene data show CDR1 as MGHRA and CDR2 as YSYEKL. CDR3 protein: CASSQGRGYGTTIYF. CDR3 nucleotides: TGCGCCAGCAGCCAAGGCAGGGGGTATGGAACCACCATATATTTT.

In regard to this clonotype: Mismatch with germline at one junction end may stem from a read error. The rearrangement links TRBV24-1 to TRBJ2-3; TRBD1 matches at 7 bases. The CDR3 sequence is 13 residues long. Looked up from germline, CDR1 is KGHDR and CDR2 is SFDVKD. The CDR3 is CATRPQGVSREGF. The CDR3 bases are TGTGCCACCAGGCCTCAGGGGGTAAGCCGAGAAGGATTT.

This clonotype appeared a few times. V and J are TRBV7-2 and TRBJ1-1; D unresolved. Germline V gene lookup returns CDR1 SGHTA and CDR2 FQGNSA. The V end was cut by 3 bases, the J end by 1 base, with 9 bases between. This CDR3 contains 14 residues. CDR3 in DNA: TGTGCCAGCAGCTTCCTAGGAGGGAACACTGAAGCTTTCTTT. Protein sequence: CASSFLGGNTEAFF.

This clonotype was detected only a few times. The chain joins TRBV18 to TRBJ2-7, with 15 bases lining up with TRBD2. CDR1 KGHSH and CDR2 LQKENI come from the germline V gene. J lost 2 bases, V lost 4 bases, and 12 bases had no gene match. CDR3 length equals 19 residues. The CDR3 sequence is CASSLLTGTSGRTTYEQYF. In DNA, the CDR3 is TGTGCCAGCTCACTGCTAACCGGGACTAGCGGGAGGACTACCTACGAGCAGTACTTC.

V is TRBV20-1 and J is TRBJ2-5, with no clear D. CDR1 and CDR2 from the germline V gene are DFQATT and SNEGSKA (reference sequence). Trimming cost V 2 bases and J 0 bases, with 7 bases left between them. The CDR3 has 13 residues. The CDR3 region is CSARPYDQETQYF. DNA for the CDR3: TGCAGTGCTAGACCCTACGACCAAGAGACCCAGTACTTC.

V is TRBV12-3 or TRBV12-4 and J is TRBJ2-1, with 9 bases aligning to TRBD1. The J segment lost 7 bases and the V segment lost 5 bases, leaving 9 bases of the junction unmatched. This CDR3 is built from 15 residues. The CDR3 loop is CASSRTGTGLNEQFF. The CDR3 DNA is TGTGCCAGCAGTCGCACCGGGACAGGGTTAAATGAGCAGTTCTTC.

In this sample, this clonotype turned up many times. CDR3 sequence (DNA): TGCAGTGCCTCCCCTACGGGAGCGGACTACAATGAGCAGTTCTTC. Its protein product is CSASPTGADYNEQFF. The chain is built from TRBV20-1 and TRBJ2-1, with D tentatively TRBD2 (6 bases). Germline V gene data show CDR1 as DFQATT and CDR2 as SNEGSKA (reference sequence). V lost 6 bases to trimming and J lost 3 bases, with 18 bases between them. The CDR3 sequence is 15 residues long.